This TCR beta chain was sequenced in a study of CXCR3-negative and CXCR3-positive naive CD8 T cells. Findings of the study overall: Relative to memory CD8+ cells, whose diversity was much lower, both naive subsets had comparably high diversity. Naive cells that were CXCR3-positive had more hydrophobic TRB CDR3s (compared with CXCR3-negative naive cells).

In germline, CDR1 is SGHKS, CDR2 YYEKEE (reference sequence). The CDR3 has 17 amino acids. Every subset of CD8+ T cells was sorted in triplicate at fewer than 350,000 cells each. Each TRB cDNA library was prepared by 5' RACE (with UMI labels). From its re-call of the 5' RACE reads, TCRdb lists each CDR3 protein once, without DNA. The table counts 80,000 to 100,000 distinct CDR3 sequences; nearly 0.85% lies in the top ten. To note about this clonotype: What it binds is not known.

This clonotype originated in a human donor in good health. Some clones in this sample may be carry-over from other donors' samples. V gene TRBV5-5 combines with J gene TRBJ1-2; with no DNA, the TCRdb D assignment of TRBD1 cannot be verified. The specimen was naive CXCR3+ CD8+ T cells from blood. Subset indicated: CD45RO-CCR7+CD27+CD95- naive CD8+ T cells expressing CXCR3 (TNR3+). CDR3: CASSFRDREGGIYGYTF. Combining the CDR3 with reference TRBV5-5 and TRBJ1-2 gives the whole variable domain DAGVTQSPTHLIKTRGQQVTLRCSPISGHKSVSWYQQVLGQGPQFIFQYYEKEERGRGNFPDRFSARQFPNYSSELNVNALLLGDSALYLCASSFRDREGGIYGYTFGSGTRLTVV.